Included here is one T cell receptor beta chain sequence, with context. Trimming took 2 bases from V and 5 from J; bases not matched to a gene: 9. Germline assignment: CDR1 SGHNT and CDR2 YYREEE (reference sequence). This CDR3 has 15 residues. These data are taken from a study of blood T cell repertoires in COVID-19. The method was immunoSEQ multiplex PCR; TCRdb's version includes in-frame clones alone and lacks a portion of them. Seen here are around 160,000 clones, 80% to 90% observed once, and the top ten hold roughly 8%. The sample consisted of peripheral blood. The receptor's source is a woman in her fifties or sixties with COVID-19, enrolled during active disease. The rearrangement uses TRBV5-4 and TRBJ2-5, with 7 bases identical to TRBD1. The CDR3 sequence: CASSLTGTEGETQYF. In DNA form, the CDR3 reads TGTGCCAGCAGCTTAACCGGGACAGAGGGGGAGACCCAGTACTTC. Full variable domain (rest looked up from reference TRBV5-4 and TRBJ2-5): ETGVTQSPTHLIKTRGQQVTLRCSSQSGHNTVSWYQQALGQGPQFIFQYYREEENGRGNFPPRFSGLQFPNYSSELNVNALELDDSALYLCASSLTGTEGETQYFGPGTRLLVL.